The entry below describes one T cell receptor beta chain. What it recognizes is unknown. The data were produced by immunoSEQ multiplex PCR, yet TCRdb's version contains in-frame clones alone and is incomplete. Of 25,000 to 35,000 clones listed, around 80% were seen once; the top ten hold around 15%. This sample is drawn from a study of PD-1 blockade in classical Hodgkin lymphoma. General study findings and limits: Whereas CD4+ TCR diversity had risen significantly by C4D1, CD8+ TCR diversity had not.

The sample's time point: cycle 4 day 1 (C4D1), after 5 to 7 weeks of nivolumab. No patient escaped relapse after autologous stem cell transplantation, and brentuximab vedotin exposure varied. CDR3 length: 18 amino acids. V was clipped by 3 bases and J by 0 bases, with 18 bases between them. Germline lookup yields CDR1 LNHDA and CDR2 SQIVND (reference sequence). The V gene is TRBV19, the J gene TRBJ2-4, with no clear D. The input for sequencing was peripheral blood mononuclear cells (PBMCs), taken before the fourth cycle of nivolumab. The sequence derives from a human donor with classical Hodgkin lymphoma. CDR3 DNA: TGTGCCAGTAGTATTCGATCTGGGGTTTCGTTAGCCAAAAACATTCAGTACTTC. It specifies CASSIRSGVSLAKNIQYF.